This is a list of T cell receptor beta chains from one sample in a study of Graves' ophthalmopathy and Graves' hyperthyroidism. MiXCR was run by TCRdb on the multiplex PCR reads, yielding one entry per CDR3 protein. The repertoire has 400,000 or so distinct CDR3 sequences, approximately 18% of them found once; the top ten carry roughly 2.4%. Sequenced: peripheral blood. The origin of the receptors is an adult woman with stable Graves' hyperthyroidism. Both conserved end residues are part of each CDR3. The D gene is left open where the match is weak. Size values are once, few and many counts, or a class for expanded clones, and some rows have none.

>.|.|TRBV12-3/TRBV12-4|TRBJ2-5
TGTGCCAGCAGTTTAGCGGAGAGGGTCCAAGAGACCCAGTACTTC
CASSLAERVQETQYF
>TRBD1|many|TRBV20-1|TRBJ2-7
TGCAGTGCTAGAGATCGGTCGAGGGGACAGGGCTACGAGCAGTACTTC
CSARDRSRGQGYEQYF
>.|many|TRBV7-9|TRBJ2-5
TGTGCCAGCAGCTTAGAACGGACAGAAGAGACCCAGTACTTC
CASSLERTEETQYF
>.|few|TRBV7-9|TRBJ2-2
TGTGCCAGCAGCCCGACTAGTGGCTACACCGGGGAGCTGTTTTTT
CASSPTSGYTGELFF
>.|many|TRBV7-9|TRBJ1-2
TGTGCCAGCAGCTTACCCCAGGAATCCTATGGCTACACCTTC
CASSLPQESYGYTF
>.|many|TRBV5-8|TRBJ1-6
TGTGCCAGCAGCTTGGCCGTTGACTCCTATAATTCACCCCTCCACTTT
CASSLAVDSYNSPLHF
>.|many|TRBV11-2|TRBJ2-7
TGTGCCAGCAGCTTAGATCGATGGCAGAGGACAACCCACGAGCAGTACTTC
CASSLDRWQRTTHEQYF
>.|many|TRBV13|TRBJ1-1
TGTGCCAGCAGCTCCACATCAGGCGGGAACACTGAAGCTTTCTTT
CASSSTSGGNTEAFF
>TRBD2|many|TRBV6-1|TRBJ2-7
TGTGCCAGCAGTGCGACTAGCGGCTACGAGCAGTACTTC
CASSATSGYEQYF
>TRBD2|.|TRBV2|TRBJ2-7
TGTGCCTCCGTCAAGAGTGGACTAGCGGATTACGAGCAGTACTTC
CASVKSGLADYEQYF
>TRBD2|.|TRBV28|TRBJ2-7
TGTGCCTCGACGGGACTAGCGGGAGAACGGGACGAGCAGTACTTC
CASTGLAGERDEQYF
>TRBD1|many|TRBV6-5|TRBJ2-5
TGTGCCAGCAGTAGGACAGGGTGGGAGACCCAGTACTTC
CASSRTGWETQYF